Listed below are T cell receptor beta chains from one sample, sequenced in a study of cytomegalovirus exposure and HLA in healthy donors. Here immunoSEQ multiplex PCR was the method, and the copy in TCRdb shows in-frame clones only, minus some. The data show approximately 160,000 clones, 85% to 90% seen once. Source material: PBMCs. The receptor set was obtained from a woman aged 18-29 years in good health and CMV-seropositive. CDR3s include the opening cysteine and the closing phenylalanine or tryptophan. D genes are given only for firm matches. The listing skips clone size in some rows; elsewhere it reads once, few, many or a size class.

CDR3: CASSARNPGQGHGYTF
DNA: TGTGCCAGCAGCGCTCGCAACCCGGGACAGGGACATGGCTACACCTTC
size: NA
V: TRBV9
D: TRBD1
J: TRBJ1-2
length: 16

CDR3: CASKNVVGDEQYF
DNA: TGTGCCAGCAAGAACGTCGTCGGAGACGAGCAGTACTTC
size: NA
V: TRBV28
D: NA
J: TRBJ2-7
length: 13

CDR3: CASSTRRDEQFF
DNA: TGTGCCAGCAGCACACGGAGGGATGAGCAGTTCTTC
size: NA
V: TRBV11-3
D: NA
J: TRBJ2-1
length: 12

CDR3: CASTRGSPDTQYF
DNA: TGTGCCAGCACCCGGGGGAGCCCCGATACGCAGTATTTT
size: NA
V: TRBV6-1
D: NA
J: TRBJ2-3
length: 13

CDR3: CASSLEAGSNEKLFF
DNA: TGCGCCAGCAGCTTGGAGGCGGGGTCTAATGAAAAACTGTTTTTT
size: once
V: TRBV5-1
D: NA
J: TRBJ1-4
length: 15

CDR3: CAWDKTGANTEAFF
DNA: TGTGCCTGGGATAAGACAGGGGCGAACACTGAAGCTTTCTTT
size: NA
V: TRBV30
D: TRBD1
J: TRBJ1-1
length: 14

CDR3: CASSTWGQGRAEQYF
DNA: TGTGCCAGCAGCACATGGGGACAGGGGCGCGCGGAGCAGTACTTC
size: NA
V: TRBV7-2
D: TRBD1
J: TRBJ2-7
length: 15

CDR3: CASIAYNEQFF
DNA: TGTGCCAGCATCGCCTACAATGAGCAGTTCTTC
size: NA
V: TRBV5-6
D: NA
J: TRBJ2-1
length: 11

CDR3: CASSLGQLTEAFF
DNA: TGTGCCAGCAGTCTAGGACAGTTAACTGAAGCTTTCTTT
size: NA
V: TRBV27
D: NA
J: TRBJ1-1
length: 13

CDR3: CASRPASGRPPYNEQFF
DNA: TGTGCCAGCAGGCCCGCTAGCGGGAGGCCCCCCTACAATGAGCAGTTCTTC
size: NA
V: TRBV27
D: TRBD2
J: TRBJ2-1
length: 17

CDR3: CAWSVGLAGGEETQYF
DNA: TGTGCCTGGAGTGTCGGGCTAGCGGGAGGGGAGGAGACCCAGTACTTC
size: NA
V: TRBV30
D: TRBD2
J: TRBJ2-5
length: 16

CDR3: CASSQVPQALGYEQYF
DNA: TGCGCCAGCAGCCAAGTCCCTCAGGCATTGGGCTACGAGCAGTACTTC
size: NA
V: TRBV4-1
D: NA
J: TRBJ2-7
length: 16

CDR3: CASRPSGSWNNEQFF
DNA: TGTGCCAGCAGACCAAGCGGGAGTTGGAACAATGAGCAGTTCTTC
size: once
V: TRBV7-2
D: TRBD2
J: TRBJ2-1
length: 15

CDR3: CASSSQENTEAFF
DNA: TGTGCTAGCAGCTCCCAGGAGAACACTGAAGCTTTCTTT
size: NA
V: TRBV7-7
D: NA
J: TRBJ1-1
length: 13

CDR3: CASSVATWNTEAFF
DNA: TGTGCCAGCAGCGTAGCCACTTGGAACACTGAAGCTTTCTTT
size: NA
V: TRBV9
D: NA
J: TRBJ1-1
length: 14

CDR3: CASSYDTYSGNTIYF
DNA: TGTGCCAGCAGTTACGATACCTACTCTGGAAACACCATATATTTT
size: NA
V: TRBV6-6
D: NA
J: TRBJ1-3
length: 15

CDR3: CASRPLGRTYEQYF
DNA: TGTGCCAGCAGACCGCTAGGGAGAACCTACGAGCAGTACTTC
size: NA
V: TRBV28
D: NA
J: TRBJ2-7
length: 14

CDR3: CASSRLAGDKNIQYF
DNA: TGTGCCAGCAGCCGACTAGCGGGAGACAAAAACATTCAGTACTTC
size: NA
V: TRBV5-6
D: TRBD2
J: TRBJ2-4
length: 15

CDR3: CASSFGETQYF
DNA: TGTGCCAGCAGCTTCGGGGAGACCCAGTACTTC
size: few
V: TRBV7-6
D: NA
J: TRBJ2-5
length: 11

CDR3: CASSPGLAGGNQETQYF
DNA: TGTGCCAGCAGCCCCGGACTAGCGGGAGGGAATCAAGAGACCCAGTACTTC
size: NA
V: TRBV9
D: TRBD2
J: TRBJ2-5
length: 17

CDR3: CASMDYPFYEQYF
DNA: TGTGCCAGCATGGACTATCCATTCTACGAGCAGTACTTC
size: NA
V: TRBV2
D: NA
J: TRBJ2-7
length: 13

CDR3: CAWNKRGYTGELFF
DNA: TGTGCCTGGAACAAAAGGGGGTACACCGGGGAGCTGTTTTTT
size: NA
V: TRBV30
D: NA
J: TRBJ2-2
length: 14

CDR3: CASSLLGGNTIYF
DNA: TGTGCCAGCAGTTTACTAGGTGGAAACACCATATATTTT
size: NA
V: TRBV28
D: NA
J: TRBJ1-3
length: 13

CDR3: CASSYRQRTGELFF
DNA: TGTGCCAGCAGTTACCGACAGCGCACCGGGGAGCTGTTTTTT
size: NA
V: TRBV6-5
D: NA
J: TRBJ2-2
length: 14

CDR3: CASSLGSVGQPGKEQYF
DNA: TGTGCCAGCAGCTTGGGATCTGTGGGACAGCCCGGGAAGGAGCAGTACTTC
size: NA
V: TRBV11-3
D: TRBD1
J: TRBJ2-7
length: 17

CDR3: CASSADLKQVPSSTDTQYF
DNA: TGTGCCAGCAGCGCAGACTTAAAACAGGTACCATCTAGCACAGATACGCAGTATTTT
size: NA
V: TRBV9
D: NA
J: TRBJ2-3
length: 19

CDR3: CASSFRQTHANYGYTF
DNA: TGTGCCAGCAGCTTCCGACAGACACACGCGAACTATGGCTACACCTTC
size: NA
V: TRBV12-1
D: NA
J: TRBJ1-2
length: 16

CDR3: CASSFSGIGYEQYF
DNA: TGCGCCAGCAGCTTCAGCGGGATAGGTTACGAGCAGTACTTC
size: few
V: TRBV4-1
D: TRBD2
J: TRBJ2-7
length: 14

CDR3: CASRHRETGNTIYF
DNA: TGTGCCAGTAGACACAGGGAAACTGGAAACACCATATATTTT
size: NA
V: TRBV19
D: NA
J: TRBJ1-3
length: 14

CDR3: CASSEAPGGAFF
DNA: TGTGCCAGCAGTGAAGCCCCGGGGGGAGCTTTCTTT
size: NA
V: TRBV6-1
D: NA
J: TRBJ1-1
length: 12

CDR3: CASSQGFDSGSSSSYEQYF
DNA: TGCGCCAGCAGCCAAGGTTTCGATAGCGGGAGTTCGAGCTCCTACGAGCAGTACTTC
size: NA
V: TRBV4-1
D: TRBD2
J: TRBJ2-7
length: 19

CDR3: CASSEGADLGARGYTF
DNA: TGTGCCAGCAGTGAAGGCGCGGATCTTGGGGCGAGGGGCTACACCTTC
size: NA
V: TRBV6-1
D: NA
J: TRBJ1-2
length: 16

CDR3: CASRSPGFYTEAFF
DNA: TGTGCCAGCAGGAGCCCAGGGTTTTACACTGAAGCTTTCTTT
size: NA
V: TRBV27
D: NA
J: TRBJ1-1
length: 14

CDR3: CASSSRLDNEQFF
DNA: TGTGCCAGCAGCTCGCGACTAGACAATGAGCAGTTCTTC
size: NA
V: TRBV11-3
D: NA
J: TRBJ2-1
length: 13

CDR3: CASSLPSGSDIQYF
DNA: TGTGCCAGCAGCCTCCCCTCGGGATCCGACATTCAGTACTTC
size: NA
V: TRBV5-6
D: NA
J: TRBJ2-4
length: 14

CDR3: CASTRQGEAFF
DNA: TGTGCCAGCACCCGACAGGGAGAAGCTTTCTTT
size: few
V: TRBV6-6
D: TRBD1
J: TRBJ1-1
length: 11

CDR3: CATSRDQGSYSGANVLTF
DNA: TGTGCCACCAGCAGAGATCAGGGCAGTTATTCTGGGGCCAACGTCCTGACTTTC
size: NA
V: TRBV15
D: NA
J: TRBJ2-6
length: 18

CDR3: CASSLLVSTEAFF
DNA: TGTGCCAGCAGTTTATTAGTTAGCACTGAAGCTTTCTTT
size: NA
V: TRBV27
D: NA
J: TRBJ1-1
length: 13

CDR3: CAWSGGVGNQPQHF
DNA: TGTGCCTGGAGTGGAGGAGTCGGCAATCAGCCCCAGCATTTT
size: NA
V: TRBV30
D: NA
J: TRBJ1-5
length: 14

CDR3: CASTQNNEQFF
DNA: TGTGCCAGCACCCAGAACAATGAGCAGTTCTTC
size: NA
V: TRBV6-5
D: NA
J: TRBJ2-1
length: 11

CDR3: CASGTGDGANVLTF
DNA: TGTGCCAGCGGGACAGGGGACGGGGCCAACGTCCTGACTTTC
size: NA
V: TRBV30
D: TRBD1
J: TRBJ2-6
length: 14

CDR3: CAWRNSGGTDTQYF
DNA: TGTGCCTGGAGAAATAGCGGGGGCACAGATACGCAGTATTTT
size: NA
V: TRBV30
D: TRBD2
J: TRBJ2-3
length: 14

CDR3: CASSQEWREFVNEQFF
DNA: TGTGCCAGCAGCCAAGAGTGGCGGGAGTTTGTAAATGAGCAGTTCTTC
size: NA
V: TRBV4-2
D: TRBD2
J: TRBJ2-1
length: 16

CDR3: CASSPTGGITEKLFF
DNA: TGTGCCAGCAGCCCCACAGGGGGGATTACTGAAAAACTGTTTTTT
size: NA
V: TRBV7-3
D: TRBD1
J: TRBJ1-4
length: 15

CDR3: CASSLAGRLQETQYF
DNA: TGTGCCAGCAGCTTAGCGGGGCGATTACAAGAGACCCAGTACTTC
size: NA
V: TRBV7-3
D: NA
J: TRBJ2-5
length: 15

CDR3: CASSYGGSQPQHF
DNA: TGTGCCAGCAGTTACGGAGGGTCGCAGCCCCAGCATTTT
size: NA
V: TRBV6-5
D: NA
J: TRBJ1-5
length: 13

CDR3: CASSLVEAGELFF
DNA: TGCGCCAGCAGCTTGGTGGAGGCCGGGGAGCTGTTTTTT
size: NA
V: TRBV5-1
D: NA
J: TRBJ2-2
length: 13